A single sample is the source of the 24 T cell receptor beta chains below, sequenced in a study of technical replicates of blood from several donors. The data were produced by immunoSEQ multiplex PCR, yet TCRdb's version contains in-frame clones alone and is incomplete. The sample holds 82,000 or so clones, just over 95% seen once. Sequencing was done on a sample of T cells isolated from PBMCs. All receptors derive from a human donor in good health.

The chain employs TRBV4-3 and TRBJ1-4; 7 positions match TRBD1. Unmatched junction bases numbered 2, after V lost 1 base and J lost 3 bases. The CDR3 is 15 residues long. Looked up from germline, CDR1 is LGHNA and CDR2 is YSLEER. CDR3 region: CASSQVGTANEKLFF. The CDR3 DNA follows: TGCGCCAGCAGCCAAGTAGGGACAGCTAATGAAAAACTGTTTTTT.

J is TRBJ1-3 and V is TRBV18; a weak D match, TRBD1 (5 bases). The V gene lost 1 base and the J gene lost 1 base, with 11 bases spanning the gap. CDR1 and CDR2 from the germline V gene are KGHSH and LQKENI. This CDR3 region has 16 residues. In nucleotides, the CDR3 is TGTGCCAGCTCACCACTGCAGGGCCCTTCTGGAAACACCATATATTTT. Encoded protein: CASSPLQGPSGNTIYF.

The J gene is TRBJ1-3, the V gene TRBV7-9; D not certain. Germline V gene sequence: CDR1 SEHNR, CDR2 FQNEAQ (reference sequence). The CDR3 totals 17 residues. Deletions cut 3 bases from V and 0 bases from J, with 15 bases between. The CDR3 nucleotides are TGTGCCAGCAGCTTCGCCCAGATGGTCCTCTCTGGAAACACCATATATTTT. The encoded protein is CASSFAQMVLSGNTIYF.

J is TRBJ1-1 and V is TRBV28, with a tentative D call TRBD1 (5 bases). The length of the CDR3 is 14 residues. V was cut by 2 bases and J by 0 bases, with 7 bases left in between. CDR1 and CDR2 (germline): MDHEN, SYDVKM. CDR3 sequence: CASSLQGLNTEAFF. The CDR3 DNA sequence: TGTGCCAGCAGTTTACAGGGATTGAACACTGAAGCTTTCTTT.

The V and J genes are TRBV19 and TRBJ1-5; 8 bases align to TRBD1. J was trimmed by 5 bases and V by 5 bases; bases with no gene match: 8. CDR3 length: 15 residues. Germline-derived CDR1 and CDR2 are LNHDA and SQIVND (reference sequence). The CDR3, as DNA: TGTGCCAGTAGTCTCTGGACAGGGACTTATCAGCCCCAGCATTTT. Translation: CASSLWTGTYQPQHF. Drawing the rest from reference TRBV19 and TRBJ1-5, the complete variable domain is DGGITQSPKYLFRKEGQNVTLSCEQNLNHDAMYWYRQDPGQGLRLIYYSQIVNDFQKGDIAEGYSVSREKKESFPLTVTSAQKNPTAFYLCASSLWTGTYQPQHFGDGTRLSIL.

This chain connects TRBV1 to TRBJ2-5; the DNA was not compared with TRBD2, the D call given in the table. TRBV1 is classified as a pseudogene. The CDR3 is 17 residues long. The CDR3 sequence is CTSSQEEEREDQETQYF. CDR3 DNA: TGCACCAGCAGCCAAGAAGAAGAACGGGAGGACCAAGAGACCCAGTACTTC.

This clone is a singleton in its sample. The genes are TRBV10-3 and TRBJ2-7; 12 bases match TRBD2. There are 15 residues in the CDR3. V shed 10 bases and J 5 bases; nucleotides not matched to a gene: 12. CDR1 is ENHRY and CDR2 is SYGVKD in the germline V gene. CDR3 sequence (DNA): TGTGCCACCAGAGGACTAGCGGGACCTAGAAACGAGCAGTACTTC. Translating it yields CATRGLAGPRNEQYF.

This chain links TRBV2 with TRBJ2-1; TRBD2 aligns across 14 bases. The V and J ends lost 8 bases and 12 bases, in that order; junction bases with no gene match: 6. Germline loops: CDR1 SNHLY, CDR2 FYNNEI. CDR3 length: 13 residues. This chain's CDR3 is CASGGTSGSAQFF. CDR3 DNA sequence: TGTGCCAGCGGGGGGACTAGCGGGAGCGCGCAGTTCTTC.

V and J are TRBV7-5 and TRBJ1-2; the table calls TRBD1, which could not be checked here. TRBV7-5 is noted as a pseudogene. The CDR3 contains 15 residues. CDR3 protein: CVRSPQQGWNYGYTF. As DNA, the CDR3 is TGTGTCAGAAGCCCCCAGCAGGGGTGGAACTATGGCTACACCTTC.

The J gene is TRBJ2-7, the V gene TRBV7-8, with TRBD1 matching over 11 bases. From germline, CDR1 is SGHVS and CDR2 FQNEAQ. This CDR3 contains 15 residues. The V and J ends lost 5 bases and 4 bases, in that order; junction bases with no gene match: 7. The CDR3 here is CASSEKGQGAYEQYF. As DNA, the CDR3 is TGTGCCAGCAGCGAAAAAGGACAGGGGGCATACGAGCAGTACTTC.

The gene calls are TRBV7-9 and TRBJ1-1; D might be TRBD1 (6 bases). Between the trimmed V and J ends, which lost 6 bases and 0 bases, there was a span of 17 bases. Germline CDR1 is SEHNR and CDR2 is FQNEAQ (reference sequence). The CDR3 has 16 amino acids. In nucleotides, the CDR3 is TGTGCCAGCAGGCCTACACCGGGACAACTGAACACTGAAGCTTTCTTT. This gives the protein CASRPTPGQLNTEAFF.

The V gene is TRBV18, the J gene TRBJ2-5; the D gene is possibly TRBD1 (5 bases). This CDR3 has 15 amino acids. V was trimmed by 3 bases and J by 1 base, leaving 12 bases between them. The germline V gene has CDR1 KGHSH and CDR2 LQKENI. CDR3 sequence: CASSPRQGSQETQYF. In DNA form, the CDR3 reads TGTGCCAGCTCACCGCGCCAGGGAAGCCAAGAGACCCAGTACTTC.

This chain joins TRBV5-1 and TRBJ2-7, with D possibly being TRBD1 (6 bases). Germline V lookup: CDR1 SGHRS, CDR2 YFSETQ. V was cut by 0 bases and J by 3 bases, with 10 bases left in between. The CDR3 contains 14 residues. The DNA for the CDR3 is TGCGCCAGCAGCTTGGGGGCAGGGGTCTACGAGCAGTACTTC. This translates into CASSLGAGVYEQYF.

The chain is built from TRBV11-2 and TRBJ2-1, with TRBD2 matching 7 bases. Trimming at V came to 2 bases and at J to 3 bases, leaving 10 bases not matched to a gene. This CDR3 comprises 17 residues. CDR1 and CDR2 from the germline V gene are SGHAT and FQNNGV. CDR3 DNA: TGTGCCAGCAGCTTACAGCGGTCTAGCGGAGGCTACAATGAGCAGTTCTTC. It codes for CASSLQRSSGGYNEQFF.

Remarks on this clone: The sample holds other DNA sequences that translate to the same CDR3. The chain has TRBV27 and TRBJ1-2; 9 bases match TRBD1. CDR1 and CDR2 from the germline V gene are MNHEY and SMNVEV (reference sequence). Trimming took 3 bases from V and 2 from J; bases not matched to a gene: 4. The CDR3 runs 15 residues. In nucleotides, the CDR3 is TGTGCCAGCAGTTTGTCCGGGACAGGGAACTATGGCTACACCTTC. This sequence encodes CASSLSGTGNYGYTF.

J is TRBJ2-7 and V is TRBV28; possibly TRBD2 for D (5 bases). Looked up from germline, CDR1 is MDHEN and CDR2 is SYDVKM. This CDR3 is built from 12 residues. V lost 6 bases to trimming and J lost 6 bases, with 12 bases between them. CDR3 bases: TGTGCCAGCAGAACGGGGATCCTCGAGCAGTACTTC. Amino acid sequence: CASRTGILEQYF.

V usage is TRBV4-3 and J usage is TRBJ2-5; 7 nucleotides align to TRBD2. CDR3 length: 17 residues. With V trimmed by 4 bases and J by 2 bases, 13 bases remained unmatched. CDR1 LGHNA and CDR2 YSLEER come from the germline V gene. The CDR3 is CASSPSLSGTPQETQYF. The CDR3 DNA follows: TGCGCCAGCAGCCCGAGCCTAAGCGGGACTCCGCAAGAGACCCAGTACTTC.

The chain couples TRBV19 to TRBJ2-7; 7 bases map to TRBD2. The CDR3 has 16 residues. Germline values: CDR1 LNHDA, CDR2 SQIVND (reference sequence). V lost 5 bases, J lost 0 bases, and 10 bases stayed unmatched. CDR3 nucleotide sequence: TGTGCCAGTAGTTCCTACATAAGCGGGAACTCCTACGAGCAGTACTTC. It is translated as CASSSYISGNSYEQYF.

The chain joins TRBV7-2 to TRBJ1-3, with no clear D. Germline lookup yields CDR1 SGHTA and CDR2 FQGNSA. This CDR3 region has 17 residues. V was pared by 0 bases and J by 0 bases, with 12 bases between. CDR3 DNA sequence: TGTGCCAGCAGCTTAGCTTCGGGTTGGATCTCTGGAAACACCATATATTTT. Residues: CASSLASGWISGNTIYF.

The V and J genes are TRBV4-1 and TRBJ1-3, with D tentatively TRBD1 (6 bases). Trimming stripped 5 bases from V and 0 bases from J, with 20 bases between. Per germline, CDR1 MGHRA and CDR2 YSYEKL. This CDR3 comprises 18 residues. CDR3 sequence (DNA): TGCGCCAGCAGCTCCTTATCGGGACATTTAAGCTCTGGAAACACCATATATTTT. Its translation: CASSSLSGHLSSGNTIYF.

The V gene is TRBV10-3, the J gene TRBJ1-2; TRBD1 matches 11 bases. The V and J ends lost 3 bases and 5 bases, in that order; junction bases with no gene match: 5. Germline values: CDR1 ENHRY, CDR2 SYGVKD. The CDR3 length is 15 residues. This CDR3 is CAISEGGQGAYGYTF. DNA for the CDR3: TGTGCCATCAGTGAAGGAGGACAGGGGGCTTATGGCTACACCTTC.

The chain employs TRBV28 and TRBJ2-1; 12 bases are a match to TRBD2. The J segment lost 10 bases and the V segment lost 5 bases, leaving 6 bases of the junction unmatched. Germline assignment: CDR1 MDHEN and CDR2 SYDVKM. The CDR3 length is 14 residues. The CDR3 sequence is CASSLAGGPREQFF. The CDR3 DNA reads TGTGCCAGCAGTCTAGCGGGAGGGCCACGGGAGCAGTTCTTC.

This chain connects TRBV5-1 to TRBJ2-3; 7 nucleotides line up with TRBD1. The J segment lost 9 bases and the V segment lost 4 bases, leaving 26 bases of the junction unmatched. The CDR3 runs to 19 residues. Germline V gene sequence: CDR1 SGHRS, CDR2 YFSETQ. The CDR3 DNA reads as TGCGCCAGCAGCAGCCCGGGACAGTTTAATTCTTTTTTAGGTCGAACGCAGTATTTT. Translation: CASSSPGQFNSFLGRTQYF.

The chain carries TRBV2 and TRBJ1-1; tentative D call: TRBD1 (5 bases). The CDR3 covers 14 residues. From germline, CDR1 is SNHLY and CDR2 FYNNEI. V dropped 7 bases and J dropped 3 bases, with 15 bases sitting between them. The CDR3 DNA is TGTGCCAGCATGGATCGGGGGGTTGACACTGAAGCTTTCTTT. Amino acids: CASMDRGVDTEAFF.